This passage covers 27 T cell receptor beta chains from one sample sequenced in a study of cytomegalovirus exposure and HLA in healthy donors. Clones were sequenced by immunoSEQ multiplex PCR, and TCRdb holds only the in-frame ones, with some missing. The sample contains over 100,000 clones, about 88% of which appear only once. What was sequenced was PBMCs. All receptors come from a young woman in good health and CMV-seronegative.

CDR3 sequence: CASSSQGTGTQYF. As DNA, the CDR3 is TGTGCCAGCAGTTCGCAGGGGACGGGGACCCAGTACTTC. The gene calls are TRBV6-5 and TRBJ2-5; perhaps TRBD1 as D (6 bases). The V end lost 4 bases, the J end lost 7 bases, and 13 bases lay between the germline ends. Germline values: CDR1 MNHEY, CDR2 SVGAGI. The length of the CDR3 is 13 residues.

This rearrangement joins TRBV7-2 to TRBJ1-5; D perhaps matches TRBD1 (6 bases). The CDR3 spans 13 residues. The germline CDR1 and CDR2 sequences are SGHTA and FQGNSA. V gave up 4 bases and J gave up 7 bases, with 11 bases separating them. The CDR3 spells CASSSRGNQPQHF. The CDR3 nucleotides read TGTGCCAGCAGCTCCAGGGGAAACCAGCCCCAGCATTTT. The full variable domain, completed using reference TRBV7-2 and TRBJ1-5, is GAGVSQSPSNKVTEKGKDVELRCDPISGHTALYWYRQSLGQGLEFLIYFQGNSAPDKSGLPSDRFSAERTGGSVSTLTIQRTQQEDSAVYLCASSSRGNQPQHFGDGTRLSIL.

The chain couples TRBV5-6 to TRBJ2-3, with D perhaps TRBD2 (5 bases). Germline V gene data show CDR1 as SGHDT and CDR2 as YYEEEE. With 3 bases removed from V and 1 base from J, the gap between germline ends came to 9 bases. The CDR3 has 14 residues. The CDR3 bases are TGTGCCAGCAGCTGGAGGACCGGCACAGATACGCAGTATTTT. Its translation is CASSWRTGTDTQYF.

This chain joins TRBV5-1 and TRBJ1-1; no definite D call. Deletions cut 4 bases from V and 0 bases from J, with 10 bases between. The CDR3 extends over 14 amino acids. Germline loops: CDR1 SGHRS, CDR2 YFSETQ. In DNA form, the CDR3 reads TGCGCCAGCAGCGAACAGAGCCTGAACACTGAAGCTTTCTTT. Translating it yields CASSEQSLNTEAFF.

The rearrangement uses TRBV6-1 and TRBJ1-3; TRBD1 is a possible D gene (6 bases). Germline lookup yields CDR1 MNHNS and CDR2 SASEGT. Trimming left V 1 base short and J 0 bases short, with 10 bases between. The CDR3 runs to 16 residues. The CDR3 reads CASSEDRASSGNTIYF. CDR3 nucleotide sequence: TGTGCCAGCAGTGAAGACAGGGCGAGCTCTGGAAACACCATATATTTT.

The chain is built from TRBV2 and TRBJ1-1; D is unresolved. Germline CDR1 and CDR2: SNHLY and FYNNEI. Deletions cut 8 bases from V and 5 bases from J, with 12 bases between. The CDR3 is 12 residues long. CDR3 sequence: CASVEEQTEAFF. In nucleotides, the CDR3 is TGTGCCAGCGTGGAGGAACAAACTGAAGCTTTCTTT. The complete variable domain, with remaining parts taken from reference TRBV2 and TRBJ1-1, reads EPEVTQTPSHQVTQMGQEVILRCVPISNHLYFYWYRQILGQKVEFLVSFYNNEISEKSEIFDDQFSVERPDGSNFTLKIRSTKLEDSAMYFCASVEEQTEAFFGQGTRLTVV.

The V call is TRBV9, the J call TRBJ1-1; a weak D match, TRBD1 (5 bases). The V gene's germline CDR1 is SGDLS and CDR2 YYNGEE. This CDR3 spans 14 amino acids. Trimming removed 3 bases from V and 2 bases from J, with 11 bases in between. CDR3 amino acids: CASSAGGTNTEAFF. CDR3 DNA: TGTGCCAGCAGCGCAGGAGGGACTAACACTGAAGCTTTCTTT. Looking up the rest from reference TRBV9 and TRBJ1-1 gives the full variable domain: DSGVTQTPKHLITATGQRVTLRCSPRSGDLSVYWYQQSLDQGLQFLIQYYNGEERAKGNILERFSAQQFPDLHSELNLSSLELGDSALYFCASSAGGTNTEAFFGQGTRLTVV.

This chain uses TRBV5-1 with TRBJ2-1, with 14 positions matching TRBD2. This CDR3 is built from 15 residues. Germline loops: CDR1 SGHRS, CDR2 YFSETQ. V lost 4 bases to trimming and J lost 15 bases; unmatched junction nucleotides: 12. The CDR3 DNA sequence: TGCGCCAGCAGCGGAGCCGGGACTAGCGGGGGTGGGTGGTTCTTC. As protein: CASSGAGTSGGGWFF.

This chain's CDR3 is CSVRTGEETQYF. CDR3 DNA sequence: TGCAGCGTCCGGACAGGGGAAGAGACCCAGTACTTC. The chain carries TRBV29-1 and TRBJ2-5, with 9 bases matching TRBD1. Germline V gene data show CDR1 as SQVTM and CDR2 as ANQGSEA. There are 12 residues in the CDR3. V shed 6 bases, J shed 3 bases, and the junction held 2 bases outside the gene matches.

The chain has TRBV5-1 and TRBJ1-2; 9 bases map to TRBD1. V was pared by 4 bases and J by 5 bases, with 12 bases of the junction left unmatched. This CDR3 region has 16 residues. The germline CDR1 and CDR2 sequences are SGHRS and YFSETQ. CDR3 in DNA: TGCGCCAGCAGCATGGACAGGGGACTCAGTGGGTATGGCTACACCTTC. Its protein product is CASSMDRGLSGYGYTF.

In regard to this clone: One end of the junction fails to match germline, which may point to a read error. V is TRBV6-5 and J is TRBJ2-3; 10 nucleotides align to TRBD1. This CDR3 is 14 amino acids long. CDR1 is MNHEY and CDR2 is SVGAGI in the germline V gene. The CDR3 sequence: CASSYSTTGGPIIF. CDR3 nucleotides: TGTGCCAGCAGTTACTCTACGACAGGGGGCCCAATAATTTTT.

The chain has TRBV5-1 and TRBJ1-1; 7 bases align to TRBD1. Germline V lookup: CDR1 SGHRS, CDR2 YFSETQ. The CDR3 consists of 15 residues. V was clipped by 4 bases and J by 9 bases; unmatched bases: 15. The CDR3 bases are TGCGCCAGCAGCCCGAACAGGGGAAATACTCAACAAGCTTTCTTT. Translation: CASSPNRGNTQQAFF.

CDR3 DNA sequence: TGTGCCACCAGCCCCCGCGCGGGTAGCGGGGGCCCCTACAATGAGCAGTTCTTC. This encodes CATSPRAGSGGPYNEQFF. The chain has TRBV15 and TRBJ2-1, with TRBD2 identical over 9 bases. J gave up 2 bases and V 5 bases, and 13 bases lay outside the gene matches. The germline gives CDR1 LNHNV, CDR2 YYDKDF (reference sequence). The CDR3 extends over 18 amino acids.

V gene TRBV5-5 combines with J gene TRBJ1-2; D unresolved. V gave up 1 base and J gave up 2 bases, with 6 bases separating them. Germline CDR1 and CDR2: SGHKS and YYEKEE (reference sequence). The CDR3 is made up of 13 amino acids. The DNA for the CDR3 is TGTGCCAGCAGCTTGTACTTAAACTATGGCTACACCTTC. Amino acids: CASSLYLNYGYTF.

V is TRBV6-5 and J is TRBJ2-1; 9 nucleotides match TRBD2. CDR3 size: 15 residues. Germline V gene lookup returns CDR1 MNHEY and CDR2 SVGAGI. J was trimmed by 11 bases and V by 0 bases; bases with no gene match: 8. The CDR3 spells CASSYSVAGVAQQFF. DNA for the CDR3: TGTGCCAGCAGTTACTCGGTAGCGGGGGTAGCCCAGCAGTTCTTC.

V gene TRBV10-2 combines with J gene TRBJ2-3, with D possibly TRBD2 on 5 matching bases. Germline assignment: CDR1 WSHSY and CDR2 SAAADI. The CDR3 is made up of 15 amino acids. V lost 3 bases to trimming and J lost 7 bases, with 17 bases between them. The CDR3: CASSDGELGVYTQYF. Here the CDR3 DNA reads TGCGCCAGCAGTGATGGGGAACTCGGGGTCTATACGCAGTATTTT.

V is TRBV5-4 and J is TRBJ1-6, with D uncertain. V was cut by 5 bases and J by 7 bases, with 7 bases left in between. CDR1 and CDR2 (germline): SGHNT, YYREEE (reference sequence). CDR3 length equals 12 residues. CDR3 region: CASRYSNSPLHF. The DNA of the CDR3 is TGTGCCAGCAGGTACAGCAATTCACCCCTCCACTTT.

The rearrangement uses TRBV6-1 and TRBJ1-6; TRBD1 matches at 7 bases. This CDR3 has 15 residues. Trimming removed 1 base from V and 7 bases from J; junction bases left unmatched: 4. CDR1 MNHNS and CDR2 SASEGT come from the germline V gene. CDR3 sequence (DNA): TGTGCCAGCAGTGAAGGGGACAGTTGGAATTCACCCCTCCACTTT. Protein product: CASSEGDSWNSPLHF.

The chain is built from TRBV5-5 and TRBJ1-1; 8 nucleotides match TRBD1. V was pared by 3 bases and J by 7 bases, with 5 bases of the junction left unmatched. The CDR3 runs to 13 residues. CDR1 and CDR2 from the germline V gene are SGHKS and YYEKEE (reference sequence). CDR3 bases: TGTGCCAGCAGCTACCGACAGGGGAATGAAGCTTTCTTT. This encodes CASSYRQGNEAFF. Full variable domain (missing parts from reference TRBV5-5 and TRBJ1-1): DAGVTQSPTHLIKTRGQQVTLRCSPISGHKSVSWYQQVLGQGPQFIFQYYEKEERGRGNFPDRFSARQFPNYSSELNVNALLLGDSALYLCASSYRQGNEAFFGQGTRLTVV.

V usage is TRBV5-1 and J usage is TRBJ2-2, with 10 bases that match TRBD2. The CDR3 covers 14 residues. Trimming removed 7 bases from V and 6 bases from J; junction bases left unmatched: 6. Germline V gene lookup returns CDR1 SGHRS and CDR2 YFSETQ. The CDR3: CASEAGGLSGELFF. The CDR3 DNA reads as TGCGCCAGCGAAGCGGGGGGGCTTTCCGGGGAGCTGTTTTTT.

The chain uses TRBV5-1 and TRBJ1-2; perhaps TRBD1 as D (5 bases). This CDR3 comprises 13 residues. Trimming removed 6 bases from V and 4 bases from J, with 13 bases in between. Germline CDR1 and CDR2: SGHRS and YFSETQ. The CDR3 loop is CASTPRDSYGYTF. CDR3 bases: TGCGCCAGCACTCCCAGAGACAGCTATGGCTACACCTTC.

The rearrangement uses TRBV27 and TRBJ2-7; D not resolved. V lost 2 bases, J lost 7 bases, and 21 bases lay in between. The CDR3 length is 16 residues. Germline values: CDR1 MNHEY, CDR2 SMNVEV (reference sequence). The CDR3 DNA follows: TGTGCCAGCAGTTTAGCCGCCAGGTGGTCTTTTCGGGAGCAGTACTTC. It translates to CASSLAARWSFREQYF.

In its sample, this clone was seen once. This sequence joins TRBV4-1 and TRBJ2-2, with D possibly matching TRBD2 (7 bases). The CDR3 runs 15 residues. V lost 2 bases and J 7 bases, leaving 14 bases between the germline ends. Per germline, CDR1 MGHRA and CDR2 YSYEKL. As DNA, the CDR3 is TGCGCCAGCAGCCAATGGGCGGGGGCAGGCGGGGAGCTGTTTTTT. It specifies CASSQWAGAGGELFF.

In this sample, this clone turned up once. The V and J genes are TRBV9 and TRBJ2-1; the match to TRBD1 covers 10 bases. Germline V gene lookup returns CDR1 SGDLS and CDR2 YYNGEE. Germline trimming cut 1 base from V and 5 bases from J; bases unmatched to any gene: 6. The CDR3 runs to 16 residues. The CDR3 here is CASSVRTGGTHNEQFF. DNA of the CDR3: TGTGCCAGCAGCGTACGGACAGGGGGGACCCACAATGAGCAGTTCTTC. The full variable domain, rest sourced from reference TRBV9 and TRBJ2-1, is DSGVTQTPKHLITATGQRVTLRCSPRSGDLSVYWYQQSLDQGLQFLIQYYNGEERAKGNILERFSAQQFPDLHSELNLSSLELGDSALYFCASSVRTGGTHNEQFFGPGTRLTVL.

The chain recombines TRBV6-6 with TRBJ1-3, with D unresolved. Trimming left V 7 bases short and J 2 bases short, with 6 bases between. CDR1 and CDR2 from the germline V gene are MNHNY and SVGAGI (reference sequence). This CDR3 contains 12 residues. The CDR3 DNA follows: TGTGCCAGCACCCCTGCTGGAAACACCATATATTTT. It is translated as CASTPAGNTIYF.

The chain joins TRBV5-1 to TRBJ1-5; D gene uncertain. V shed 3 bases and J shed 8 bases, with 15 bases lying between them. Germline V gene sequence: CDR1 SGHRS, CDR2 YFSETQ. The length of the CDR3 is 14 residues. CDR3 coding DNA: TGCGCCAGCAGCTCGGGAGACTCCGCCGAGCCCCAGCATTTT. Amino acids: CASSSGDSAEPQHF.

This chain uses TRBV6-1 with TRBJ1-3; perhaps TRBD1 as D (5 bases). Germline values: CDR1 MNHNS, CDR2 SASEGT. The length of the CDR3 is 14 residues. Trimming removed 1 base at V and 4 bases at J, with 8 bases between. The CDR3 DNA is TGTGCCAGCAGTGAAGGGGGGGTAGGAAACACCATATATTTT. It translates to CASSEGGVGNTIYF.